The subject of this entry is one T cell receptor beta chain. Its specificity is unknown. CDR3 and TCR beta VDJ profiling relied on genomic DNA as the template. Using its own MiXCR run on the reads, TCRdb lists one record per CDR3 protein. Seen here are approximately 220,000 distinct CDR3 sequences, around 46% observed once, and the top ten hold less than 9%. The CDR3 is 14 residues long. CDR1 is MGHDK and CDR2 is SYGVNS in the germline V gene. V lost 2 bases, J lost 0 bases, and 8 bases lay in between. Before being chosen for sequencing, patients had shown CD8+CD57+ cell expansion by flow cytometry. Each patient had severe acquired aplastic anemia. The entry originates in a study of CD8+CD57+ T cells in acquired aplastic anemia. On the study more broadly: Sorted CD4+ and CD8+ cells yielded approximately 3.4 ug of DNA on average.

Study results and caveats: Patients versus controls showed no significant CD8+ Simpson's diversity difference.

The J gene is TRBJ2-7, the V gene TRBV25-1; D is perhaps TRBD1 (5 bases). This receptor was identified in a human donor with aplastic anemia. Specimen: sorted CD4+, CD8+, or CD8+CD57+ T cells (not recorded which) from PBMCs. CDR3 in DNA: TGTGCCAGCAGTGAAAAAGGGGCCTCCTACGAGCAGTACTTC. Its protein is CASSEKGASYEQYF.